What follows are 27 T cell receptor beta chains derived from one specimen sequenced in a study of blood T cell repertoires in COVID-19. Profiled with immunoSEQ multiplex PCR; TCRdb holds only in-frame clones, not every one. The profile shows 350,000 to 450,000 clones, approximately 87% of them singletons. Source material: PBMCs or T cells enriched from blood (not recorded which). These receptors all come from a man aged 40-55 years in a cohort exposed to, infected with or recovered from COVID-19 (not recorded which).

This clone was counted between two and nine times. The gene calls are TRBV4-1 and TRBJ2-1; 10 nucleotides agree with TRBD2. The CDR3 contains 16 residues. Unmatched junction bases numbered 3, after V lost 0 bases and J lost 4 bases. Per germline, CDR1 MGHRA and CDR2 YSYEKL. Written as DNA, the CDR3 is TGCGCCAGCAGCCAAGAAAGAGCGGGAGGGTACAATGAGCAGTTCTTC. This translates into CASSQERAGGYNEQFF.

The rearrangement links TRBV7-9 to TRBJ2-3; TRBD1 agrees at 7 bases. The CDR3 spans 16 residues. Unmatched junction bases numbered 11, after V lost 6 bases and J lost 2 bases. The germline gives CDR1 SEHNR, CDR2 FQNEAQ (reference sequence). CDR3 nucleotides: TGTGCCAGCAGACGGCGGTTCAGGGGGACCACAGATACGCAGTATTTT. Encoded protein: CASRRRFRGTTDTQYF.

Comments on this clone: This sample includes further DNA sequences coding for the same CDR3. V is TRBV15 and J is TRBJ1-2, with D hard to call. The V and J ends lost 0 bases and 2 bases respectively, with 4 bases between them. This CDR3 comprises 13 residues. Germline CDR1 is LNHNV and CDR2 is YYDKDF (reference sequence). The chain's CDR3 is CATSRDRNYGYTF. The CDR3 DNA is TGTGCCACCAGCAGAGACAGAAACTATGGCTACACCTTC.

The chain links TRBV11-2 to TRBJ1-4; 7 bases map to TRBD1. Germline assignment: CDR1 SGHAT and CDR2 FQNNGV. This CDR3 has 14 amino acids. J was trimmed by 7 bases and V by 5 bases; bases with no gene match: 7. The CDR3 region has the DNA TGTGCCAGCAGCCCCGGGGCAGGGGGTGAAAAACTGTTTTTT. The encoded protein is CASSPGAGGEKLFF.

This sequence joins TRBV29-1 and TRBJ1-2, with TRBD1 matching over 9 bases. Germline loops: CDR1 SQVTM, CDR2 ANQGSEA. Trimming at V came to 7 bases and at J to 7 bases, leaving 16 bases not matched to a gene. This CDR3 comprises 15 residues. CDR3 loop: CSASSSGTGYSGYTF. CDR3 bases: TGCAGCGCTAGCAGTTCCGGGACAGGGTATTCTGGCTACACCTTC.

The chain couples TRBV7-9 to TRBJ2-5, with TRBD1 as a possible D gene (6 bases). The germline V and J ends were trimmed by 4 bases and 2 bases, with 11 bases remaining between them. Germline CDR1 SEHNR, CDR2 FQNEAQ (reference sequence). The CDR3 totals 14 residues. CDR3 amino acids: CASSYPQGQETQYF. In nucleotides, the CDR3 is TGTGCCAGCAGCTACCCACAGGGTCAAGAGACCCAGTACTTC. The variable domain in full, with the rest retrieved from reference TRBV7-9 and TRBJ2-5, is DTGVSQNPRHKITKRGQNVTFRCDPISEHNRLYWYRQTLGQGPEFLTYFQNEAQLEKSRLLSDRFSAERPKGSFSTLEIQRTEQGDSAMYLCASSYPQGQETQYFGPGTRLLVL.

The chain recombines TRBV7-2 with TRBJ2-2; D possibly corresponds to TRBD1 (5 bases). V was cut by 2 bases and J by 5 bases, with 6 bases left in between. CDR3 length: 13 amino acids. The germline CDR1 and CDR2 sequences are SGHTA and FQGNSA. The chain's CDR3 is CASSLKGTGELFF. In DNA, the CDR3 is TGTGCCAGCAGCTTAAAGGGGACCGGGGAGCTGTTTTTT.

This clone was found a few times. The chain combines TRBV28 with TRBJ1-5, with TRBD1 matching 9 bases. This CDR3 region has 17 residues. The germline gives CDR1 MDHEN, CDR2 SYDVKM. Trimming cost V 0 bases and J 6 bases; bases outside gene matches: 9. CDR3 bases: TGTGCCAGCAGTTTATGGAGACCCGGGACAGGGCCTCAGCCCCAGCATTTT. This codes for CASSLWRPGTGPQPQHF.

The chain uses TRBV6-5 and TRBJ2-3; 7 bases fit TRBD1. The CDR3 spans 14 residues. V shed 4 bases, J shed 3 bases, and the junction held 4 bases outside the gene matches. Germline CDR1 MNHEY, CDR2 SVGAGI. The chain's CDR3 is CASSLQGWTDTQYF. The CDR3 DNA is TGTGCCAGCAGTTTACAGGGGTGGACAGATACGCAGTATTTT.

The CDR3 nucleotides read TGCGCCAGCAGCCCAGGGACTAGCGGGAGGTACAATGAGCAGTTCTTC. Residues: CASSPGTSGRYNEQFF. The chain employs TRBV5-1 and TRBJ2-1, with 15 bases matching TRBD2. Unmatched junction bases numbered 3, after V lost 4 bases and J lost 4 bases. CDR3 length: 16 amino acids. Germline CDR1 and CDR2: SGHRS and YFSETQ.

The V gene is TRBV7-8, the J gene TRBJ2-5; 8 bases align to TRBD2. Germline assignment: CDR1 SGHVS and CDR2 FQNEAQ. The CDR3 is 14 amino acids. V trimming: 0 bases; J trimming: 4 bases; junction bases outside the gene matches: 1. The CDR3 is CASSLARGAETQYF. DNA for the CDR3: TGTGCCAGCAGCTTAGCGCGGGGGGCAGAGACCCAGTACTTC.

The rearrangement joins TRBV7-6 to TRBJ1-3; 7 bases match TRBD1. Germline V CDR1 and CDR2: SGHVS, FNYEAQ. The V and J ends lost 1 base and 1 base, in that order; junction bases with no gene match: 7. CDR3 length: 17 amino acids. CDR3 region: CASSLGQGGSSGNTIYF. CDR3 coding DNA: TGTGCCAGCAGCTTAGGACAGGGCGGTAGTTCTGGAAACACCATATATTTT.

The gene calls are TRBV28 and TRBJ1-1, with 12 bases that match TRBD1. The CDR3 sequence is 17 residues long. Trimming took 2 bases from V and 5 from J; bases not matched to a gene: 9. Germline CDR1 reads MDHEN; CDR2 reads SYDVKM. CDR3 coding DNA: TGTGCCAGCAGTTTAACCGGGACAGGGGGCAGGAGGACTGAAGCTTTCTTT. Its translation: CASSLTGTGGRRTEAFF.

This clone was seen only once. V usage is TRBV4-1 and J usage is TRBJ1-4; D possibly corresponds to TRBD1 (6 bases). Germline loops: CDR1 MGHRA, CDR2 YSYEKL. CDR3 size: 16 residues. The V and J ends lost 3 bases and 0 bases respectively, with 11 bases between them. The CDR3 sequence: CASSHAPGATNEKLFF. The CDR3 bases are TGCGCCAGCAGCCACGCTCCAGGGGCAACTAATGAAAAACTGTTTTTT.

The chain links TRBV3-1 (or the pseudogene TRBV3-2) to TRBJ1-6; D is possibly TRBD1 (5 bases). Per the germline V gene, CDR1 is LGHDT and CDR2 is YNNKEL (reference sequence). This CDR3 has 15 amino acids. V was shortened by 0 bases and J by 7 bases, with 10 bases between the two germline ends. The CDR3 DNA follows: TGTGCCAGCAGCCAAGAGGGCAGGGCCAATTCACCCCTCCACTTT. Protein: CASSQEGRANSPLHF.

This clone came up once. The chain uses TRBV3-1 (or the pseudogene TRBV3-2) and TRBJ2-4, with 12 bases matching TRBD1. The CDR3 is made up of 17 amino acids. Germline lookup yields CDR1 LGHDT and CDR2 YNNKEL (reference sequence). V shed 3 bases and J 7 bases; nucleotides not matched to a gene: 10. CDR3 in amino acids: CASSHPRDRGQANIQYF. As DNA, the CDR3 is TGTGCCAGCAGCCACCCCCGGGACAGGGGGCAGGCGAACATTCAGTACTTC.

The chain carries TRBV15 and TRBJ2-7; D gene unclear. Trimming shortened V by 2 bases and J by 1 base, and 9 bases separated the two germline ends. The CDR3 consists of 14 residues. CDR1 and CDR2 from the germline V gene are LNHNV and YYDKDF (reference sequence). The CDR3 here is CATSRLGLSYEQYF. The DNA of the CDR3 is TGTGCCACCAGCAGACTAGGATTGTCCTACGAGCAGTACTTC.

This clone was detected once. The CDR3 protein is CASSLAPEPYGYTF. The CDR3 nucleotides read TGTGCCAGCAGCTTAGCGCCGGAGCCTTATGGCTACACCTTC. The chain combines TRBV7-8 with TRBJ1-2; D uncertain. Germline V gives CDR1 SGHVS, CDR2 FQNEAQ. The CDR3 runs to 14 residues. Trimming left V 0 bases short and J 5 bases short, with 10 bases between.

This clone has only one observation. The rearrangement links TRBV4-2 to TRBJ2-1; TRBD2 might be the D (5 bases). The germline V and J ends were trimmed by 4 bases and 4 bases, with 17 bases remaining between them. CDR3 size: 16 residues. Germline V lookup: CDR1 LGHNA, CDR2 YNFKEQ. CDR3 residues: CASSLERTSGYNEQFF. The CDR3 DNA reads TGTGCCAGCAGCCTAGAAAGGACCTCGGGGTACAATGAGCAGTTCTTC.

CDR3 DNA sequence: TGCGCCAGCAGCTCGCGGGAGGGCACAGATACGCAGTATTTT. Its translation is CASSSREGTDTQYF. The chain links TRBV5-1 to TRBJ2-3, with 8 bases identical to TRBD2. In germline, CDR1 is SGHRS, CDR2 YFSETQ. V lost 3 bases to trimming and J lost 1 base; unmatched junction nucleotides: 1. The CDR3 consists of 14 residues.

This chain connects TRBV5-1 to TRBJ2-1; D gene ambiguous. Deletions cut 2 bases from V and 0 bases from J, with 12 bases between. This CDR3 is 16 amino acids long. Germline values: CDR1 SGHRS, CDR2 YFSETQ. The CDR3 nucleotides read TGCGCCAGCAGCTTCTGGGTACGGAGCTCCTACAATGAGCAGTTCTTC. This codes for CASSFWVRSSYNEQFF.

The genes are TRBV5-1 and TRBJ2-1; TRBD2 might be the D (6 bases). Germline CDR1 and CDR2: SGHRS and YFSETQ. V was shortened by 4 bases and J by 7 bases, with 18 bases between the two germline ends. This CDR3 comprises 15 residues. The CDR3 region is CASSPRLGNPNEQFF. The CDR3 DNA sequence: TGCGCCAGCAGCCCACGACTAGGAAACCCGAATGAGCAGTTCTTC.

This chain joins TRBV10-3 and TRBJ2-2; 15 positions agree with TRBD2. CDR3 length equals 17 residues. The germline CDR1 and CDR2 sequences are ENHRY and SYGVKD. After removal of 4 bases from V and 4 bases from J, the junction contained 4 bases not matched to a gene. Here the CDR3 reads CAISGTSGRAGTGELFF. CDR3 nucleotide sequence: TGTGCCATCAGTGGGACTAGCGGGAGGGCTGGCACCGGGGAGCTGTTTTTT.

The CDR3 region has the DNA TGTGCCAGCAGTGAAGGGGCTTTGGGAGATACGCAGTATTTT. Its protein is CASSEGALGDTQYF. V and J are TRBV6-1 and TRBJ2-3; D is ambiguous. The CDR3 has 14 amino acids. V lost 1 base and J lost 5, with 10 bases in between. Germline values: CDR1 MNHNS, CDR2 SASEGT.

V is TRBV6-5 and J is TRBJ1-4; 10 bases are shared with TRBD1. In germline, CDR1 is MNHEY, CDR2 SVGAGI. There are 15 residues in the CDR3. Trimming cost V 0 bases and J 8 bases; bases outside gene matches: 3. This CDR3 reads CASSYSGQGFEKLFF. For the CDR3, the DNA is TGTGCCAGCAGTTACTCGGGACAGGGGTTCGAAAAACTGTTTTTT.

The J gene is TRBJ2-7, the V gene TRBV14, with D hard to call. Deletions cut 1 base from V and 0 bases from J, with 7 bases between. Germline V gives CDR1 SGHDN, CDR2 FVKESK. This CDR3 has 14 residues. DNA of the CDR3: TGTGCCAGCAGCCAAGTCCCCTCCTCCTACGAGCAGTACTTC. As protein: CASSQVPSSYEQYF.

In its sample, this clone was seen a few times. The V and J genes are TRBV7-3 and TRBJ2-1, with a weak D call TRBD2 (6 bases). The V gene lost 4 bases and the J gene lost 3 bases, with 13 bases spanning the gap. The length of the CDR3 is 15 residues. Germline V gene sequence: CDR1 SGHTA, CDR2 FQGTGA. Here the CDR3 reads CASSSGTGLYNEQFF. CDR3 nucleotide sequence: TGTGCCAGCAGCTCCGGGACGGGACTCTACAATGAGCAGTTCTTC. Drawing the rest from reference TRBV7-3 and TRBJ2-1, the complete variable domain is GAGVSQTPSNKVTEKGKYVELRCDPISGHTALYWYRQSLGQGPEFLIYFQGTGAADDSGLPNDRFFAVRPEGSVSTLKIQRTERGDSAVYLCASSSGTGLYNEQFFGPGTRLTVL.